This T cell receptor beta chain is drawn from a study of shared clonotypes between healthy human individuals. Per the germline V gene, CDR1 is GTSNPN and CDR2 is SVGIG (reference sequence). There are 11 residues in the CDR3. With 0 bases removed from V and 7 bases from J, the gap between germline ends came to 3 bases. Several immunoSEQ 96-well plates shared each subset's DNA, each plate a replicate. Assay: immunoSEQ multiplex PCR; the TCRdb copy retains only in-frame clones and omits some. The sample yields some 2,500,000 clones, around 90% seen once. Points from the study as a whole: A handful of donors had about 5.1% of their naive CD4 clonotypes in common.

This clone was picked up a small number of times. The antigen is not known. The same CDR3 also results from other DNA sequences found in this sample. The V call is TRBV30, the J call TRBJ1-4; D unclear. The sequence was collected from a man between 18 and 29 years old in good health. Some clones in this sample may be carry-over from other donors' samples. The sample was naive CD4+ T cells from PBMCs. Subset meaning: CD45RA+ positively selected. The CDR3 sequence: CAWSVGEKLFF. The CDR3 bases are TGTGCCTGGAGTGTCGGTGAAAAACTGTTTTTT.